Below are 25 T cell receptor beta chains sequenced from a single sample in a study of T cells in Graves' hyperthyroidism and ophthalmopathy. The investigators amplified TCR beta CDR3 regions from RNA transcripts. The HTBI primer set was used in a first-round RT-PCR of the TCR CDR3. TCRdb reprocessed the multiplex PCR reads with MiXCR, giving one entry per CDR3 protein. The sample comprises around 440,000 distinct CDR3 sequences, more than 15% of which are singletons, and approximately 14% rests with the top ten. Sequences were obtained from blood. Receptor source: a woman younger than 30 with Graves' hyperthyroidism.

The V and J genes are TRBV6-6 and TRBJ1-1, with D possibly TRBD1 on 5 matching bases. The germline V gene encodes CDR1 MNHNY and CDR2 SVGAGI (reference sequence). CDR3 length: 16 amino acids. Trimming stripped 2 bases from V and 1 base from J, with 14 bases between. CDR3 loop: CASSYHLSGKNTEAFF. Written as DNA, the CDR3 is TGTGCCAGCAGTTACCATCTCTCAGGGAAGAACACTGAAGCTTTCTTT.

This clonotype showed up many times. The chain joins TRBV29-1 to TRBJ2-1; D gene uncertain. V lost 6 bases and J 0 bases, leaving 12 bases between the germline ends. The CDR3 covers 14 residues. Germline assignment: CDR1 SQVTM and CDR2 ANQGSEA. The CDR3 DNA reads TGCAGCGTAGACACCTTAGACTCCTACAATGAGCAGTTCTTC. Protein sequence: CSVDTLDSYNEQFF.

This clonotype has just a few counts. V is TRBV7-9 and J is TRBJ2-1, with 10 bases matching TRBD2. Losses at the gene ends were 3 bases for V and 7 bases for J; bases not matched to a gene: 6. This CDR3 region has 15 residues. Germline CDR1 reads SEHNR; CDR2 reads FQNEAQ (reference sequence). DNA of the CDR3: TGTGCCAGCAGCTTTCTAGCGGGAGTCTGGAATGAGCAGTTCTTC. As protein: CASSFLAGVWNEQFF. The whole variable domain, remainder taken from reference TRBV7-9 and TRBJ2-1, is DTGVSQNPRHKITKRGQNVTFRCDPISEHNRLYWYRQTLGQGPEFLTYFQNEAQLEKSRLLSDRFSAERPKGSFSTLEIQRTEQGDSAMYLCASSFLAGVWNEQFFGPGTRLTVL.

At least ten counts were recorded for this clonotype. The CDR3 region has the DNA TGTGCCAGCGGGAGACAGGCTCAAGGGTCACCCCTCCACTTT. The encoded protein is CASGRQAQGSPLHF. The V call is TRBV2, the J call TRBJ1-6; D possibly corresponds to TRBD1 (6 bases). Trimming removed 8 bases at V and 10 bases at J, with 18 bases between. This CDR3 contains 14 residues. CDR1 SNHLY and CDR2 FYNNEI come from the germline V gene.

The chain links TRBV3-1 to TRBJ1-6; D is ambiguous. This CDR3 has 12 residues. CDR1 is LGHDT and CDR2 is YNNKEL in the germline V gene (reference sequence). The germline V and J ends were trimmed by 2 bases and 9 bases, with 5 bases remaining between them. CDR3 sequence (DNA): TGTGCCAGCAGCCAACCCAGTTCACCCCTCCACTTT. Translated, it gives CASSQPSSPLHF. The variable domain in full, completed from reference TRBV3-1 and TRBJ1-6, reads DTAVSQTPKYLVTQMGNDKSIKCEQNLGHDTMYWYKQDSKKFLKIMFSYNNKELIINETVPNRFSPKSPDKAHLNLHINSLELGDSAVYFCASSQPSSPLHFGNGTRLTVT.

The CDR3 is CASSGQGESNEQYF. CDR3 sequence (DNA): TGTGCCAGCAGCGGACAGGGCGAGAGTAACGAGCAGTACTTC. The chain couples TRBV12-3 or TRBV12-4 to TRBJ2-7; 8 nucleotides align to TRBD1. This CDR3 is 14 amino acids long. Trimming took 6 bases from V and 5 from J; bases not matched to a gene: 9.

In its sample, this clonotype was seen a few times. The chain uses TRBV29-1 and TRBJ1-2; 8 nucleotides agree with TRBD1. Per the germline V gene, CDR1 is SQVTM and CDR2 is ANQGSEA. The V segment lost 6 bases and the J segment 2 bases; nucleotides outside the gene matches: 8. This CDR3 contains 14 residues. The chain's CDR3 is CSVRGQGENYGYTF. In DNA, the CDR3 is TGCAGCGTCCGAGGACAGGGTGAGAACTATGGCTACACCTTC.

A word on this clonotype: The conserved final phenylalanine or tryptophan is absent from the CDR3, which likely points to a read error. The chain has TRBV19 and TRBJ2-1; TRBD1 matches 8 bases. Germline loops: CDR1 LNHDA, CDR2 SQIVND (reference sequence). With V trimmed by 10 bases and J by 3 bases, 11 bases remained unmatched. This CDR3 region has 15 residues. The CDR3 nucleotides read TGTGCCACCCTCCGGGCCAGGGGGCTCTACAATGAGCAGTTCTCC. It is translated as CATLRARGLYNEQFS.

This clonotype was seen at least ten times. The genes are TRBV3-1 and TRBJ2-1; TRBD2 aligns across 13 bases. Per the germline V gene, CDR1 is LGHDT and CDR2 is YNNKEL (reference sequence). The CDR3 consists of 15 residues. V lost 1 base, J lost 7 bases, and 1 base stayed unmatched. The CDR3 here is CASSQGTSGSNEQFF. CDR3 coding DNA: TGTGCCAGCAGCCAAGGGACTAGCGGGAGTAATGAGCAGTTCTTC.

The chain couples TRBV4-2 to TRBJ2-7, with TRBD1 matching 7 bases. Looked up from germline, CDR1 is LGHNA and CDR2 is YNFKEQ. CDR3 length: 16 residues. With 7 bases clipped from V and 4 bases from J, the junction kept 16 bases outside the gene matches. CDR3 sequence reads: CASTKGDATGFYEQYF. The CDR3 DNA sequence: TGTGCCAGCACCAAAGGGGACGCGACAGGGTTTTACGAGCAGTACTTC.

This clonotype was detected ten times or more. The chain combines TRBV3-1 with TRBJ1-4; 8 bases are a match to TRBD1. This CDR3 has 16 residues. Losses at the gene ends were 2 bases for V and 5 bases for J; bases not matched to a gene: 7. CDR1 and CDR2 from the germline V gene are LGHDT and YNNKEL (reference sequence). The CDR3 loop reads CASSQHAGGANEKLFF. In DNA, the CDR3 is TGTGCCAGCAGCCAACATGCAGGGGGCGCGAATGAAAAACTGTTTTTT.

In this sample, this clonotype turned up many times. The gene calls are TRBV11-2 and TRBJ2-1; 7 bases match TRBD2. The CDR3 totals 15 residues. V was clipped by 0 bases and J by 5 bases; unmatched bases: 4. Germline CDR1 SGHAT, CDR2 FQNNGV. Here the CDR3 reads CASSLEGTIHNEQFF. As DNA, the CDR3 is TGTGCCAGCAGCTTAGAGGGGACTATTCACAATGAGCAGTTCTTC.

In this sample, this clonotype turned up many times. The rearrangement uses TRBV11-1 and TRBJ2-3; a possible D gene is TRBD2 (5 bases). V was shortened by 5 bases and J by 4 bases, with 13 bases between the two germline ends. The CDR3 runs to 14 residues. Germline V CDR1 and CDR2: SGHAT, FQDESV (reference sequence). For the CDR3, the DNA is TGTGCCAGCAGCACCACTAGAGGCTCAGATACGCAGTATTTT. Translation gives CASSTTRGSDTQYF.

This clonotype appeared many times. The V and J genes are TRBV13 and TRBJ2-7; no clear D gene. With 3 bases removed from V and 2 bases from J, the gap between germline ends came to 8 bases. The CDR3 spans 13 residues. Germline V lookup: CDR1 PRHDT, CDR2 FYEKMQ (reference sequence). The CDR3 loop reads CASSFSAAYEQYF. For the CDR3, the DNA is TGTGCCAGCAGCTTCTCGGCGGCCTACGAGCAGTACTTC.

This rearrangement joins TRBV6-1 to TRBJ1-1; 9 nucleotides align to TRBD1. CDR1 is MNHNS and CDR2 is SASEGT in the germline V gene. The V segment lost 6 bases and the J segment 4 bases; nucleotides outside the gene matches: 12. The CDR3 has 16 residues. CDR3 in amino acids: CASRLPGQGPGTEAFF. The CDR3 nucleotides are TGTGCCAGCAGGCTCCCGGGACAGGGCCCGGGCACTGAAGCTTTCTTT.

This clonotype was observed a few times. This chain links TRBV25-1 with TRBJ2-5; maybe TRBD2 (5 bases). Per germline, CDR1 MGHDK and CDR2 SYGVNS. The CDR3 spans 14 residues. V gave up 3 bases and J gave up 5 bases, with 13 bases separating them. The CDR3 DNA is TGTGCCAGCAGTGATGAGGGCTGGAGGGAGACCCAGTACTTC. It codes for CASSDEGWRETQYF.

At least ten counts were recorded for this clonotype. The chain is built from TRBV11-2 and TRBJ1-5; a weak D match, TRBD1 (5 bases). Germline V gene lookup returns CDR1 SGHAT and CDR2 FQNNGV. The CDR3 runs to 16 residues. V lost 5 bases to trimming and J lost 5 bases, with 19 bases between them. The DNA for the CDR3 is TGTGCCAGCAGCCCCCTGACTGGGGGGTTCGATCAGCCCCAGCATTTT. Its protein is CASSPLTGGFDQPQHF.

V and J are TRBV4-1 and TRBJ2-7; D may be TRBD2 (5 bases). The length of the CDR3 is 17 residues. V lost 4 bases, J lost 3 bases, and 22 bases lay in between. The germline V gene encodes CDR1 MGHRA and CDR2 YSYEKL. This CDR3 is CASSPLNLRLEGYEQYF. CDR3 in DNA: TGCGCCAGCAGCCCACTCAACTTGCGGCTAGAGGGCTACGAGCAGTACTTC.

There are many counts of this clonotype. V gene TRBV20-1 combines with J gene TRBJ2-7, with TRBD2 matching over 13 bases. The CDR3 has 13 amino acids. In germline, CDR1 is DFQATT, CDR2 SNEGSKA (reference sequence). With V trimmed by 4 bases and J by 4 bases, 1 base remained unmatched. CDR3 in amino acids: CSATTSGGYEQYF. The CDR3 DNA follows: TGCAGTGCTACGACTAGCGGGGGGTACGAGCAGTACTTC.

As DNA, the CDR3 is TGCGCCAGCAGCCAAGACAACCAAGCCAAAGGGTCGGGGATTCAGGGGTATGGCTACACCTTC. Its protein is CASSQDNQAKGSGIQGYGYTF. The chain couples TRBV4-1 to TRBJ1-2, with D maybe TRBD1 (6 bases). Germline V CDR1 and CDR2: MGHRA, YSYEKL. The CDR3 contains 21 residues. V gave up 0 bases and J gave up 5 bases, with 31 bases separating them.

This clonotype has only a few counts. The CDR3 DNA reads as TGTGCCAGCAGCCTCCGACAGGTCTCTGGAAACACCATATATTTT. Translation gives CASSLRQVSGNTIYF. The chain has TRBV5-5 and TRBJ1-3; D may be TRBD1 (6 bases). This CDR3 has 15 amino acids. Germline values: CDR1 SGHKS, CDR2 YYEKEE (reference sequence). V was pared by 4 bases and J by 0 bases, with 11 bases between.

This chain connects TRBV7-9 to TRBJ2-5; D not resolved. The DNA end is more similar to TRBJ2-1, so the J call may be wrong. Germline CDR1 SEHNR, CDR2 FQNEAQ (reference sequence). This CDR3 region has 15 residues. CDR3 coding DNA: TGTGCCAGCAGCACACAAACGCGCAGGCAAGAGACCCAGTTCTTC. This encodes CASSTQTRRQETQFF.

This clonotype was recorded a few times. The chain links TRBV28 to TRBJ2-1; 9 positions match TRBD2. The germline V gene encodes CDR1 MDHEN and CDR2 SYDVKM. CDR3 size: 17 residues. J was trimmed by 5 bases and V by 4 bases; bases with no gene match: 12. The CDR3 here is CASSSTELAGIHNEQFF. Written as DNA, the CDR3 is TGTGCCAGCAGTTCGACGGAGCTAGCGGGGATACACAATGAGCAGTTCTTC.

As to this clonotype: A much larger clone sits a single nucleotide away, making a read error possible. The chain joins TRBV15 to TRBJ2-3; D unclear. The CDR3 spans 15 residues. Per germline, CDR1 LNHNV and CDR2 YYDKDF (reference sequence). The CDR3 loop is CVTSRDYGSTDTQYF. CDR3 nucleotides: TGTGTCACCAGCAGAGATTACGGAAGCACAGATACGCAGTATTTT.

This clonotype was observed a few times. The chain carries TRBV7-8 and TRBJ1-1; 8 bases map to TRBD1. V was clipped by 8 bases and J by 6 bases; unmatched bases: 20. Germline V gives CDR1 SGHVS, CDR2 FQNEAQ. This CDR3 spans 17 amino acids. For the CDR3, the DNA is TGTGCCAGCGGAAACAGGACAGGGAAGGAAATAAACCCTGAAGCTTTCTTT. This codes for CASGNRTGKEINPEAFF.